This TCR beta chain is drawn from a study of T-cell reconstitution after alpha-beta-depleted transplantation in children. This CDR3 contains 15 residues. Trimming removed 0 bases from V and 0 bases from J, with 8 bases in between. From germline, CDR1 is KGHSY and CDR2 FQNENV. TCRbeta library construction was performed incorporating unique molecular identifiers. Via MiXCR, TCRdb re-called the PCR reads, giving one row per CDR3 protein. The repertoire has some 450,000 distinct CDR3 sequences, roughly 43% of them found once; the top ten carry around a quarter. The clonotype was recovered from a girl aged 2 to 9 with aplastic anemia, due to receive a stem cell transplant. The chain employs TRBV16 and TRBJ1-1, with a tentative D call TRBD1 (6 bases). Specimen: PBMCs, collected before TCRalphabeta/CD19-depleted stem cell transplant. The CDR3 DNA reads as TGTGCCAGCAGCCAATCTCCAGGGGTGAACACTGAAGCTTTCTTT. It encodes CASSQSPGVNTEAFF. Using reference TRBV16 and TRBJ1-1 for the parts outside the CDR3, the full variable domain is GEEVAQTPKHLVRGEGQKAKLYCAPIKGHSYVFWYQQVLKNEFKFLISFQNENVFDETGMPKERFSAKCLPNSPCSLEIQATKLEDSAVYFCASSQSPGVNTEAFFGQGTRLTVV.